These T cell receptor beta chains were read from a single sample in a study of T cells after yellow fever vaccination. TCRdb reprocessed the 5' RACE reads via MiXCR and lists one record per CDR3 protein. Among fewer than 500,000 distinct CDR3 sequences listed, 18% were seen once. The sample in question was PBMCs, obtained before the yellow fever booster vaccination. The receptor source for this set is a man aged 18 to 29 who received the YFV17D yellow fever vaccine. The conserved cysteine and the conserved F or W are not part of the CDR3 here.

TRBV7-2 | ASSLEPGLKSPLH
TRBV5-1 | ASSLEGLLDEQY
TRBV12-3/TRBV12-4 | ASSPLTAGLAGDYEQF
TRBV7-2 | ASSLAVRGDGYT
TRBV11-3 | ASSHGEAAFTGELF
TRBV7-9 | ASSLGRRGTDTQY
TRBV4-3 | ASSQEVGQGGKTQY
TRBV28 | ASSEGAGVNEQF
TRBV4-3 | ASSQGGPGQGTQKAF
TRBV5-6 | ASRFGTGGYT
TRBV6-5 | ASSYSFGGGPYEQY
TRBV6-5 | ASSYRGGPVGEAF
TRBV7-2 | ASSPRNYGYT
TRBV12-3/TRBV12-4 | ASSLARQGILRDYGYT
TRBV5-1 | ASSHQRGRDTQY
TRBV11-2 | ASRLLADREHSGELF
TRBV19 | ASSGQGRDEQY
TRBV20-1 | SARDVDRGGTDTQY
TRBV7-9 | ASSFGAEYTDTQY
TRBV6-2/TRBV6-3 | ASRAGLAGVGEQF
TRBV2 | ASSHSPGQGSSYNSPLH
TRBV2 | ASSEGGANTGELF
TRBV7-8 | ASTPAPGPIDSPLH
TRBV2 | ASKAGNNQPQH
TRBV5-5 | ASSLMTSRGGNQPQH
TRBV6-6 | ASSYSSGSSQPQH
TRBV4-2 | ASSHPGTGSSYNSPLH
TRBV5-1 | ASSATPGADTQY
TRBV7-2 | ASRQGRAEAF
TRBV5-1 | ASSSAGLTNEQF
TRBV20-1 | SAKANQETQY
TRBV15 | ATSRDPFPHSGGDNEKLF
TRBV18 | ASSPLGSANQPQH
TRBV9 | ASSVGQGTDTGELF
TRBV4-1 | ASSQALGEEYGYT
TRBV5-1 | ASSLALGGLGRDIQY
TRBV27 | ASSSMGQGTSYNEQF
TRBV20-1 | SANSGEKYEQY
TRBV12-3/TRBV12-4 | ASSFASGGGQETQY
TRBV7-2 | ASSTDWGRGSGYT
TRBV12-5 | ASGLGRWSPSPTGGSDTQY
TRBV29-1 | SGRGGRTEAF
TRBV5-1 | ASSPPDRGHIQY
TRBV5-1 | ASSLPGTSIGGRETQH
TRBV12-3/TRBV12-4 | ASSPSQGVAF
TRBV5-5 | ASSSRAHYGYT
TRBV11-2 | ASSLTDTGELF
TRBV20-1 | SARALLVGKVEDTQY
TRBV4-1 | ASSQAVNTEAF
TRBV27 | ASSSSGRGSGANVLT
TRBV27 | ASRGFLGQPQH
TRBV6-6 | ASSQPPGTGNTEAF
TRBV15 | ATSRAGASSYNEQF